These 2 T cell receptor beta chains share one sample of origin, sequenced in a study of T-cell memory formation after mild COVID-19. TCRdb itself ran the 5' RACE reads through MiXCR, one entry per CDR3 protein. The sample lists about 400,000 distinct CDR3 sequences, roughly 18% occurring once. The sequencing sample was made of PBMCs or a T cell subset sorted from them (not recorded which). The receptor source for this set is a young man who had mild COVID-19 (a few samples of this study predate the infection). Cell type and time point are not known.

CDR3 in amino acids: CASSSRQGSPYEQYF. The DNA of the CDR3 is TGTGCCAGCAGCTCCAGACAGGGTTCCCCCTACGAGCAGTACTTC. The chain links TRBV13 to TRBJ2-7, with 7 bases that match TRBD1. Per the germline V gene, CDR1 is PRHDT and CDR2 is FYEKMQ (reference sequence). CDR3 length: 15 residues. The V and J ends lost 4 bases and 2 bases, in that order; junction bases with no gene match: 8. The full variable domain, completed using reference TRBV13 and TRBJ2-7, is AAGVIQSPRHLIKEKRETATLKCYPIPRHDTVYWYQQGPGQDPQFLISFYEKMQSDKGSIPDRFSAQQFSDYHSELNMSSLELGDSALYFCASSSRQGSPYEQYFGPGTRLTVT.

J is TRBJ2-2 and V is TRBV5-1, with D possibly matching TRBD2 (5 bases). Germline CDR1 reads SGHRS; CDR2 reads YFSETQ. V gave up 9 bases and J gave up 3 bases, with 18 bases separating them. CDR3 size: 15 residues. CDR3 sequence reads: CATTEGTGYTGELFF. DNA for the CDR3: TGCGCCACCACTGAGGGAACGGGGTACACCGGGGAGCTGTTTTTT.